Presented here are 32 T cell receptor beta chains from one specimen sequenced in a study of cytomegalovirus exposure and HLA in healthy donors. PCR used 60 Vbeta primers and 13 Jbeta primers. The assay was immunoSEQ multiplex PCR, and TCRdb's table has in-frame clones only and misses some. The table shows approximately 88,000 clones, with 70% to 90% occurring only once. Sequenced: PBMCs. The receptors shown here come from a man aged 18 to 30 in good health and CMV-seronegative.

The CDR3 loop is CASSHSQNTEAFF. CDR3 coding DNA: TGTGCCAGCAGCCACTCACAGAACACTGAAGCTTTCTTT. The chain recombines TRBV14 with TRBJ1-1; D uncertain. Trimming stripped 3 bases from V and 1 base from J, with 6 bases between. The CDR3 spans 13 residues. Germline loops: CDR1 SGHDN, CDR2 FVKESK.

This chain uses TRBV4-1 with TRBJ1-2, with TRBD1 as a possible D gene (6 bases). V lost 1 base to trimming and J lost 3 bases, with 15 bases between them. Germline V gene sequence: CDR1 MGHRA, CDR2 YSYEKL. CDR3 size: 16 residues. CDR3 loop: CASSQGDIRSDYGYTF. CDR3 sequence (DNA): TGCGCCAGCAGCCAAGGGGACATCCGCTCTGACTATGGCTACACCTTC.

This rearrangement joins TRBV10-3 to TRBJ1-5; 10 bases map to TRBD1. Trimming at V came to 8 bases and at J to 5 bases, leaving 9 bases not matched to a gene. Per the germline V gene, CDR1 is ENHRY and CDR2 is SYGVKD. CDR3 length: 15 residues. CDR3 nucleotides: TGTGCCATCGCCGCCTCTGGACAGGGGGATCAGCCCCAGCATTTT. Amino acids: CAIAASGQGDQPQHF.

This chain connects TRBV7-9 to TRBJ2-7, with 11 positions matching TRBD1. This CDR3 region has 14 residues. The J segment lost 6 bases and the V segment lost 5 bases, leaving 6 bases of the junction unmatched. Germline V lookup: CDR1 SEHNR, CDR2 FQNEAQ (reference sequence). CDR3 sequence (DNA): TGTGCCAGCAGCCCCGGGACAGGGGGACGCGAGCAGTACTTC. Amino acid sequence: CASSPGTGGREQYF.

The chain carries TRBV11-2 and TRBJ1-2; 10 nucleotides align to TRBD1. The trim removed 4 bases at V and 7 bases at J, leaving 15 bases unmatched. Germline V gives CDR1 SGHAT, CDR2 FQNNGV. This CDR3 comprises 17 residues. The CDR3: CASSSLTGGAGVSGYTF. Written as DNA, the CDR3 is TGTGCCAGCAGCTCATTGACAGGGGGCGCTGGGGTCTCTGGCTACACCTTC.

This rearrangement joins TRBV6-6 to TRBJ1-6; D may be TRBD1 (6 bases). The germline V gene encodes CDR1 MNHNY and CDR2 SVGAGI (reference sequence). With 0 bases removed from V and 8 bases from J, the gap between germline ends came to 14 bases. CDR3 length: 16 amino acids. CDR3 region: CASSYSVDRNDSPLHF. Here the CDR3 DNA reads TGTGCCAGCAGTTACTCGGTAGACAGGAATGATTCACCCCTCCACTTT.

The CDR3: CATWRVNEKLFF. The CDR3, as DNA: TGTGCCACCTGGAGGGTTAATGAAAAACTGTTTTTT. The chain uses TRBV2 and TRBJ1-4, with D hard to call. This CDR3 comprises 12 residues. Germline loops: CDR1 SNHLY, CDR2 FYNNEI. V was shortened by 10 bases and J by 4 bases, with 10 bases between the two germline ends.

The rearrangement joins TRBV9 to TRBJ1-5; D is possibly TRBD1 (5 bases). The CDR3 is 13 amino acids. Germline-derived CDR1 and CDR2 are SGDLS and YYNGEE. V lost 3 bases, J lost 6 bases, and 10 bases lay in between. In DNA, the CDR3 is TGTGCCAGCAGCGGGGGGGTGTCTCAGCCCCAGCATTTT. Its translation: CASSGGVSQPQHF.

The chain links TRBV5-5 to TRBJ1-2, with 7 nucleotides matching TRBD1. This CDR3 contains 14 residues. V lost 0 bases and J lost 2; bases outside the gene matches: 1. Germline V lookup: CDR1 SGHKS, CDR2 YYEKEE (reference sequence). Here the CDR3 reads CASSLGDSNYGYTF. In DNA form, the CDR3 reads TGTGCCAGCAGCTTGGGGGACAGCAACTATGGCTACACCTTC.

V and J are TRBV12-5 and TRBJ1-6; 7 bases are shared with TRBD1. The CDR3 spans 13 residues. The J segment lost 9 bases and the V segment lost 1 base, leaving 0 bases of the junction unmatched. Germline lookup yields CDR1 LGHNT and CDR2 FRNRAP. The CDR3 region has the DNA TGTGCTAGTGGTTTGGACAGGGGTTCACCCCTCCACTTT. As protein: CASGLDRGSPLHF.

V usage is TRBV30 and J usage is TRBJ1-2; no firm D call. Germline V gene data show CDR1 as GTSNPN and CDR2 as SVGIG (reference sequence). The length of the CDR3 is 13 residues. Trimming cost V 0 bases and J 7 bases, with 12 bases left between them. In DNA form, the CDR3 reads TGTGCCTGGAGTGTACTTAGTCCGGGTGGCTACACCTTC. Protein sequence: CAWSVLSPGGYTF.

The chain is built from TRBV10-1 and TRBJ1-2, with 9 nucleotides matching TRBD1. J was trimmed by 2 bases and V by 8 bases; bases with no gene match: 15. This CDR3 spans 17 amino acids. Germline V CDR1 and CDR2: WNHNN, SYGVQD (reference sequence). CDR3 coding DNA: TGCGCCAGCCCCCTACAGGGGGCAAAGCCTCCGAACTATGGCTACACCTTC. Protein: CASPLQGAKPPNYGYTF.

This CDR3 reads CASSDPWALRGGYTF. CDR3 nucleotide sequence: TGTGCCAGCAGTGATCCGTGGGCTTTAAGGGGCGGCTACACCTTC. The chain joins TRBV2 to TRBJ1-2; D is possibly TRBD1 (5 bases). The CDR3 covers 15 residues. Germline V gene data show CDR1 as SNHLY and CDR2 as FYNNEI. V shed 3 bases and J shed 8 bases, with 19 bases lying between them.

This chain connects TRBV19 to TRBJ1-2; D is uncertain. The germline CDR1 and CDR2 sequences are LNHDA and SQIVND (reference sequence). The CDR3 runs 15 residues. The V gene lost 4 bases and the J gene lost 6 bases, with 18 bases spanning the gap. CDR3 protein: CASSKREGTINGYTF. The CDR3 nucleotides read TGTGCCAGTAGTAAACGGGAGGGAACAATTAATGGCTACACCTTC. Using reference TRBV19 and TRBJ1-2 for the parts outside the CDR3, the full variable domain is DGGITQSPKYLFRKEGQNVTLSCEQNLNHDAMYWYRQDPGQGLRLIYYSQIVNDFQKGDIAEGYSVSREKKESFPLTVTSAQKNPTAFYLCASSKREGTINGYTFGSGTRLTVV.

The rearrangement uses TRBV6-1 and TRBJ2-7; possibly TRBD1 for D (6 bases). CDR1 MNHNS and CDR2 SASEGT come from the germline V gene. The CDR3 covers 15 residues. V was shortened by 1 base and J by 0 bases, with 10 bases between the two germline ends. Written as DNA, the CDR3 is TGTGCCAGCAGTGAAGGGACAGCAAACTCCTACGAGCAGTACTTC. This translates into CASSEGTANSYEQYF.

The rearrangement joins TRBV5-1 to TRBJ1-1; 8 nucleotides match TRBD1. The CDR3 loop spans 13 amino acids. Germline V gene data show CDR1 as SGHRS and CDR2 as YFSETQ. V gave up 8 bases and J gave up 1 base; unmatched junction bases: 4. CDR3 in amino acids: CASGTGGNTEAFF. Written as DNA, the CDR3 is TGCGCCAGTGGGACAGGAGGGAACACTGAAGCTTTCTTT.

V is TRBV9 and J is TRBJ1-2; tentative D call: TRBD1 (6 bases). Germline V gene lookup returns CDR1 SGDLS and CDR2 YYNGEE. V lost 0 bases, J lost 6 bases, and 15 bases lay in between. The CDR3 spans 15 residues. DNA of the CDR3: TGTGCCAGCAGCGTAGAAGGACAGCCCGCTGATGGCTACACCTTC. Protein sequence: CASSVEGQPADGYTF.

The chain recombines TRBV4-1 with TRBJ2-7; D might be TRBD1 (6 bases). Per the germline V gene, CDR1 is MGHRA and CDR2 is YSYEKL. The CDR3 length is 16 residues. Trimming took off 0 bases at V and 2 bases at J, with 14 bases between the two ends. CDR3 DNA: TGCGCCAGCAGCCAAGATGACAGGAACCTCCCCTACGAGCAGTACTTC. Translated, it gives CASSQDDRNLPYEQYF.

The chain has TRBV18 and TRBJ2-6, with a tentative D call TRBD1 (5 bases). The CDR3 has 15 residues. The germline V gene encodes CDR1 KGHSH and CDR2 LQKENI. The V end lost 4 bases, the J end lost 0 bases, and 7 bases lay between the germline ends. CDR3 sequence: CASSQGPSGANVLTF. As DNA, the CDR3 is TGTGCCAGCTCACAGGGGCCCTCTGGGGCCAACGTCCTGACTTTC.

This clone was observed a handful of times. The CDR3 loop reads CASSTGDRVPGEQYF. The CDR3 coding sequence is TGTGCCAGCAGTACCGGGGACAGGGTTCCTGGCGAGCAGTACTTC. This rearrangement joins TRBV7-3 to TRBJ2-7; 9 bases fit TRBD1. V trimming: 6 bases; J trimming: 6 bases; junction bases outside the gene matches: 12. Germline V gene sequence: CDR1 SGHTA, CDR2 FQGTGA. The CDR3 runs 15 residues.

The sample holds one count of this clone. This chain connects TRBV9 to TRBJ1-1, with D tentatively TRBD1 (5 bases). Trimming cost V 4 bases and J 1 base, with 14 bases left between them. Germline CDR1 SGDLS, CDR2 YYNGEE. The CDR3 covers 15 residues. CDR3 DNA: TGTGCCAGCAGCCCAAAAGGGGCAGAGAACACTGAAGCTTTCTTT. It translates to CASSPKGAENTEAFF.

The rearrangement uses TRBV14 and TRBJ2-5; D is possibly TRBD2 (7 bases). In germline, CDR1 is SGHDN, CDR2 FVKESK. This CDR3 has 17 residues. The V and J ends lost 3 bases and 5 bases respectively, with 22 bases between them. The CDR3 loop reads CASSHPLRGGAWETQYF. The CDR3 bases are TGTGCCAGCAGCCATCCCCTTAGGGGGGGCGCATGGGAGACCCAGTACTTC.

The rearrangement uses TRBV5-1 and TRBJ1-6; the D gene is possibly TRBD1 (5 bases). This CDR3 region has 14 residues. Germline-derived CDR1 and CDR2 are SGHRS and YFSETQ. The V and J ends lost 0 bases and 10 bases respectively, with 11 bases between them. CDR3 in DNA: TGCGCCAGCAGCTTGGATGGGGGAGGATCACCCCTCCACTTT. This encodes CASSLDGGGSPLHF. The complete variable domain, with remaining parts taken from reference TRBV5-1 and TRBJ1-6, reads KAGVTQTPRYLIKTRGQQVTLSCSPISGHRSVSWYQQTPGQGLQFLFEYFSETQRNKGNFPGRFSGRQFSNSRSEMNVSTLELGDSALYLCASSLDGGGSPLHFGNGTRLTVT.

The gene calls are TRBV28 and TRBJ2-1; TRBD2 matches 9 bases. This CDR3 spans 16 amino acids. V trimming: 7 bases; J trimming: 10 bases; junction bases outside the gene matches: 17. From germline, CDR1 is MDHEN and CDR2 SYDVKM. The CDR3, as DNA: TGTGCCAGCACCACCACGGGGGGCGGGGGGGTTCGGGAGCAGTTCTTC. It yields the protein CASTTTGGGGVREQFF.

The chain employs TRBV6-1 and TRBJ2-2; D is uncertain. Germline V CDR1 and CDR2: MNHNS, SASEGT. The CDR3 extends over 16 amino acids. V lost 1 base to trimming and J lost 5 bases, with 14 bases between them. The CDR3: CASSEVWAGGTGELFF. The CDR3 DNA reads as TGTGCCAGCAGTGAAGTTTGGGCAGGTGGGACCGGGGAGCTGTTTTTT.

This chain connects TRBV7-9 to TRBJ1-2; D gene uncertain. Trimming left V 5 bases short and J 3 bases short, with 16 bases between. Looked up from germline, CDR1 is SEHNR and CDR2 is FQNEAQ (reference sequence). The CDR3 contains 15 residues. The chain's CDR3 is CASSPTPGVDYGYTF. The CDR3 DNA is TGTGCCAGCAGCCCAACACCCGGGGTTGACTATGGCTACACCTTC.

The rearrangement links TRBV5-1 to TRBJ2-1, with 14 bases matching TRBD2. With V trimmed by 6 bases and J by 12 bases, 17 bases remained unmatched. The V gene's germline CDR1 is SGHRS and CDR2 YFSETQ. This CDR3 is built from 17 residues. CDR3 sequence (DNA): TGCGCCAGCAACCGGGGGCGACTAGCGGGGGGGCAACCACTGCAGTTCTTC. Translating gives CASNRGRLAGGQPLQFF.

Here the CDR3 DNA reads TGCGCCAGCAGCAGAGGGACAGGGAGTGAAAAACTGTTTTTT. Amino acids: CASSRGTGSEKLFF. V is TRBV5-1 and J is TRBJ1-4, with 9 bases aligning to TRBD1. This CDR3 contains 14 residues. Per germline, CDR1 SGHRS and CDR2 YFSETQ. V trimming: 4 bases; J trimming: 7 bases; junction bases outside the gene matches: 5. The entire variable domain, with the rest obtained from reference TRBV5-1 and TRBJ1-4, is as follows: KAGVTQTPRYLIKTRGQQVTLSCSPISGHRSVSWYQQTPGQGLQFLFEYFSETQRNKGNFPGRFSGRQFSNSRSEMNVSTLELGDSALYLCASSRGTGSEKLFFGSGTQLSVL.

This chain connects TRBV2 to TRBJ2-7; TRBD1 aligns across 9 bases. The CDR3 is made up of 14 amino acids. The germline V gene has CDR1 SNHLY and CDR2 FYNNEI. V shed 9 bases, J shed 3 bases, and the junction held 9 bases outside the gene matches. The CDR3 loop reads CASRRRDRDYEQYF. The CDR3 DNA is TGTGCCAGTCGACGCCGGGACAGGGACTACGAGCAGTACTTC.

The V and J genes are TRBV5-5 and TRBJ2-7; 7 bases align to TRBD1. This CDR3 has 14 residues. J lost 3 bases, V lost 4 bases, and 7 bases had no gene match. Germline CDR1 and CDR2: SGHKS and YYEKEE (reference sequence). The CDR3, as DNA: TGTGCCAGCAGCGGTTGGACAGGTAACTACGAGCAGTACTTC. Translation: CASSGWTGNYEQYF.

This chain connects TRBV7-9 to TRBJ1-6; 7 bases agree with TRBD1. Germline trimming cut 6 bases from V and 9 bases from J; bases unmatched to any gene: 8. Looked up from germline, CDR1 is SEHNR and CDR2 is FQNEAQ (reference sequence). The CDR3 runs to 14 residues. The CDR3 spells CASSQDRVSSPLHF. The CDR3 DNA is TGTGCCAGCAGTCAAGACAGGGTGAGTTCACCCCTCCACTTT.

This clone was seen just once. The chain couples TRBV10-1 to TRBJ2-5, with 8 bases aligning to TRBD1. The DNA end is a closer match to TRBJ2-7, so the J assignment may be wrong. CDR1 and CDR2 (germline): WNHNN, SYGVQD (reference sequence). The CDR3 contains 14 residues. CDR3 residues: CASSPDRDFYEQYF. The DNA of the CDR3 is TGCGCCAGCAGTCCGGACAGGGATTTCTACGAGCAGTACTTC.